This entry features one TCR beta chain sequence. Its antigen is as yet unknown. The data belong to a study of blood T cells in healthy people across ages. Study-wide results and limits: Older age coincided with a roughly linear decline in TCR beta diversity per million T cells.

It was with a sample-barcoded 5' primer and a J-beta primer mix that a second PCR of roughly 6 to 12 cycles was run. TCRdb called the 5' RACE reads again in MiXCR, with one record for every CDR3 protein. This sample yields hundreds of thousands of distinct CDR3 sequences, of which about 21% are seen a single time; about 3.6% belongs to the top ten. The sample was blood. This TCR came from a man aged 70 or older in good health.

The CDR3 bases are TGTGCCAGCAGCCAAGTCCCAGGTCGGGCCCTCCACTTT. This gives the protein CASSQVPGRALHF. The genes are TRBV3-1 and TRBJ1-6, with D uncertain. The CDR3 length is 13 residues. Per germline, CDR1 LGHDT and CDR2 YNNKEL (reference sequence). V was clipped by 1 base and J by 14 bases, with 12 bases between them.